The source of this T cell receptor (beta chain) is a study of blood T cell repertoires in COVID-19. Unmatched junction bases numbered 5, after V lost 2 bases and J lost 1 base. This CDR3 region has 16 residues. Germline V gene data show CDR1 as SEHNR and CDR2 as FQNEAQ (reference sequence). The assay was immunoSEQ multiplex PCR, and TCRdb's table has in-frame clones only and misses some. Among about 430,000 clones listed, approximately 90% were seen once. The chain uses TRBV7-9 and TRBJ2-3, with 8 nucleotides matching TRBD2. The sample consisted of PBMCs or T cells enriched from blood (not recorded which). The sequence was obtained from a woman in her 30s with acute COVID-19. The CDR3 DNA reads as TGTGCCAGCAGCTTACAGCGGGGGCGGGGCACAGATACGCAGTATTTT. This translates into CASSLQRGRGTDTQYF.